Given below is one T cell receptor beta chain in context. Germline-derived CDR1 and CDR2 are SGHNT and YYREEE (reference sequence). V trimming: 4 bases; J trimming: 3 bases; junction bases outside the gene matches: 7. CDR3 length: 16 amino acids. This sample stems from a study of blood T cell repertoires in COVID-19. Sequenced by immunoSEQ multiplex PCR; TCRdb stores in-frame clones only, minus some. The table shows 250,000 to 350,000 clones, with about nine tenths occurring only once. The V gene is TRBV5-4, the J gene TRBJ2-7, with TRBD2 matching 13 bases. The receptor was derived from a woman aged 60 to 75 with acute or convalescent COVID-19. What was sequenced was peripheral blood. The CDR3 region is CASSIGLAGASYEQYF. The CDR3 DNA is TGTGCCAGCAGCATCGGACTAGCGGGAGCGAGCTACGAGCAGTACTTC. Drawing the rest from reference TRBV5-4 and TRBJ2-7, the complete variable domain is ETGVTQSPTHLIKTRGQQVTLRCSSQSGHNTVSWYQQALGQGPQFIFQYYREEENGRGNFPPRFSGLQFPNYSSELNVNALELDDSALYLCASSIGLAGASYEQYFGPGTRLTVT.